The 4 T cell receptor beta chains given below trace back to one sample, sequenced in a study of human T cells and chemical hapten exposure. Time point meaning: patch test 1, 2 weeks after DPC sensitization. Described treatment: therapeutic diphenylcyclopropenone sensitization with weekly scalp DPC. TCRdb redid the calling of the RACE reads with MiXCR, one entry per CDR3 protein. The table lists about 57,000 distinct CDR3 sequences, 9.3% of them singletons, with about an eighth in the top ten. Specimen: whole blood, collected in connection with sensitization to the hapten diphenylcyclopropenone (DPC). These TCRs come from a woman in her thirties or forties with alopecia areata. Some clones in this sample may be carry-over from other donors' samples.

This CDR3 reads CASSYRGGGEETQYF. The DNA of the CDR3 is TGTGCCAGCAGTTACCGGGGAGGGGGCGAAGAGACCCAGTACTTC. The chain is built from TRBV6-6 and TRBJ2-5, with D perhaps assigned TRBD1 or TRBD2 (7 bases each). The V and J ends lost 2 bases and 3 bases respectively, with 13 bases between them. This CDR3 comprises 15 residues. Germline lookup yields CDR1 MNHNY and CDR2 SVGAGI (reference sequence).

This clonotype was counted ten times or more. The chain is built from TRBV28 and TRBJ2-2; 9 nucleotides line up with TRBD1. Germline loops: CDR1 MDHEN, CDR2 SYDVKM. The CDR3 covers 16 residues. J gave up 7 bases and V 6 bases, and 12 bases lay outside the gene matches. CDR3 in DNA: TGTGCCAGCAGCTCTCCCGGGACAGGGAGGGGCGGGGAGCTGTTTTTT. The encoded protein is CASSSPGTGRGGELFF.

This chain connects TRBV27 to TRBJ1-1, with a possible D match to TRBD1 (6 bases). The CDR3 sequence is 14 residues long. Trimming took off 6 bases at V and 4 bases at J, with 15 bases between the two ends. Germline assignment: CDR1 MNHEY and CDR2 SMNVEV (reference sequence). The CDR3 region has the DNA TGTGCCAGCAGCCCTGGGGGGGCGGGCACTGAAGCTTTCTTT. It encodes CASSPGGAGTEAFF.

The gene calls are TRBV4-1 and TRBJ1-1; weak D call: TRBD1 (6 bases). Trimming shortened V by 0 bases and J by 1 base, and 12 bases separated the two germline ends. The CDR3 totals 16 residues. The germline V gene has CDR1 MGHRA and CDR2 YSYEKL. Written as DNA, the CDR3 is TGCGCCAGCAGCCAAGATACCCAGGGGCAGAACACTGAAGCTTTCTTT. Protein product: CASSQDTQGQNTEAFF.